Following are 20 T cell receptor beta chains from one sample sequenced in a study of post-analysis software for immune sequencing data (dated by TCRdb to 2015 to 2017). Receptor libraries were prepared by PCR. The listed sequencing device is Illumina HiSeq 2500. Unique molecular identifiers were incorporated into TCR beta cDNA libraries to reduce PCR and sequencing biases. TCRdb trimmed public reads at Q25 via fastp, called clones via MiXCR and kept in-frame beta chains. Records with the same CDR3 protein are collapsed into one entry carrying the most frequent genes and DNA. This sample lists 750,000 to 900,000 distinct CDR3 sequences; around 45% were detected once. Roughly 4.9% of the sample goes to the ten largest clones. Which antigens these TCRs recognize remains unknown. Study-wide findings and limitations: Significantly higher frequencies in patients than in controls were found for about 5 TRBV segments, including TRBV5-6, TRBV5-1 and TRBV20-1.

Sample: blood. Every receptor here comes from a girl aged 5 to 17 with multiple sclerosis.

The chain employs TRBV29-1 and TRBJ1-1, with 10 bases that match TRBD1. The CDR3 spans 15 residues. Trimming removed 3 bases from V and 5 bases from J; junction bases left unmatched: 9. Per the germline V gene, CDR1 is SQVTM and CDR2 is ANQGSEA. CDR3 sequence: CSVDIGTGVRTEAFF. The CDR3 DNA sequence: TGCAGCGTTGATATCGGGACAGGGGTAAGAACTGAAGCTTTCTTT.

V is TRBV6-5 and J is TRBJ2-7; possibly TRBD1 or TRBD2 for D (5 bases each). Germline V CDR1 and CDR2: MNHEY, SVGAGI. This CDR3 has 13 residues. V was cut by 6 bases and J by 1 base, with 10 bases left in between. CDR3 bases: TGTGCCAGCAGGACCAGGGAGTCCTACGAGCAGTACTTC. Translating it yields CASRTRESYEQYF.

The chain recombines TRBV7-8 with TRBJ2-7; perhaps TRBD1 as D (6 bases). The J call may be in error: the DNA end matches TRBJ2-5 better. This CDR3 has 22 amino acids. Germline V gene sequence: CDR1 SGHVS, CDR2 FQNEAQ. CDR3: CASSPRLRSGTPEPVRGETQYF. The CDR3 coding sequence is TGTGCCAGCAGCCCTCGCCTCAGGTCCGGGACACCCGAACCCGTAAGGGGAGAGACCCAGTACTTC.

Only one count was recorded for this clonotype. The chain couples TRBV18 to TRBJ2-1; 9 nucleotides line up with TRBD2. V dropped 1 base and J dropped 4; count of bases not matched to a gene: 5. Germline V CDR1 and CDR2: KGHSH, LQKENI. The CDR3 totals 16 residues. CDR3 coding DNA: TGTGCCAGCTCACCACTGACTAGCGGAATTTACAATGAGCAGTTCTTC. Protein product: CASSPLTSGIYNEQFF.

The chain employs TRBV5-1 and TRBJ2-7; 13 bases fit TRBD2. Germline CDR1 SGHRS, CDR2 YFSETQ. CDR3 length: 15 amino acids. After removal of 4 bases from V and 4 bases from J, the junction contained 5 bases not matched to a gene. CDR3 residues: CASSEGLAGIYEQYF. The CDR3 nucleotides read TGCGCCAGCAGCGAGGGACTAGCGGGAATTTACGAGCAGTACTTC.

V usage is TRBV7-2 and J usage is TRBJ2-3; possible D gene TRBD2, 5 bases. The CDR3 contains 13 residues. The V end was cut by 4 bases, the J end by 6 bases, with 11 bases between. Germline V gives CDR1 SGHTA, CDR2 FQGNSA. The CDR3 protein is CASSSRTYDTQYF. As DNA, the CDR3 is TGTGCCAGCAGCTCTCGGACTTATGATACGCAGTATTTT.

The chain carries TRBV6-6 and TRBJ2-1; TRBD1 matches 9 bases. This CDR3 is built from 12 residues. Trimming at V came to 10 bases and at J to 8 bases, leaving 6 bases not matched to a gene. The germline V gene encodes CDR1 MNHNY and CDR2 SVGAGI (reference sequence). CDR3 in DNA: TGTGCCATACAGGGGGCCGAAGATGAGCAGTTCTTC. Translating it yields CAIQGAEDEQFF.

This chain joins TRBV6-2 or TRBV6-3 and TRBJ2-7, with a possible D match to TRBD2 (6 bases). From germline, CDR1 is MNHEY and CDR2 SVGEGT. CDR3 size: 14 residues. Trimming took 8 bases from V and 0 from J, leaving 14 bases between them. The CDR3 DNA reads TGTGCCAGCTCCGACGCGGGGCCCTCCTACGAGCAGTACTTC. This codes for CASSDAGPSYEQYF.

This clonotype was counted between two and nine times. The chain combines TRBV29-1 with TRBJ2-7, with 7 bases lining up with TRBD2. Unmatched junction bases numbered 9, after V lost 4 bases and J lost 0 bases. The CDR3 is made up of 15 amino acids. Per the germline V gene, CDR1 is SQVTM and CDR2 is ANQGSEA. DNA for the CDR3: TGCAGCGTTGTAGGCCTAGCGGAAAGCTCCTACGAGCAGTACTTC. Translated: CSVVGLAESSYEQYF.

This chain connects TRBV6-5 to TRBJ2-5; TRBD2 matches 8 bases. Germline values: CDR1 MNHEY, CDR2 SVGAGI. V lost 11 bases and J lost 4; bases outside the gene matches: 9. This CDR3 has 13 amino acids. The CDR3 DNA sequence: TGTGCCTGCCGCCCAGCGGGAGTAGAGACCCAGTACTTC. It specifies CACRPAGVETQYF.

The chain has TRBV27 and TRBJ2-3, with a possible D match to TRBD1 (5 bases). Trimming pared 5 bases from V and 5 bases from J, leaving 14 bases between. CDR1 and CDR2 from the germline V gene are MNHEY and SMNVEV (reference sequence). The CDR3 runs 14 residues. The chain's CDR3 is CASSGPAGLDTQYF. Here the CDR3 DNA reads TGTGCCAGCAGTGGTCCGGCAGGGTTAGATACGCAGTATTTT.

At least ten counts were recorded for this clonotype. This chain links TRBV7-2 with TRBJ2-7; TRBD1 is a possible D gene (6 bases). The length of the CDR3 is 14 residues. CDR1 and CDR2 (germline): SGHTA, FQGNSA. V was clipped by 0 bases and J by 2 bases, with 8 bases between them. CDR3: CASSLAGQAYEQYF. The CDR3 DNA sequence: TGTGCCAGCAGCTTAGCGGGACAAGCCTACGAGCAGTACTTC.

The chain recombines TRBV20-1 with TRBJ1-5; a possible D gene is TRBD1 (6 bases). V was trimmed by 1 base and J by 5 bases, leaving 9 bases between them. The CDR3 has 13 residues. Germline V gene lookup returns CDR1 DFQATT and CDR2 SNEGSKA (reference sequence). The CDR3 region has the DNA TGCAGTGCTAGAGCGGAGGGGGATCAGCCCCAGCATTTT. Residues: CSARAEGDQPQHF.

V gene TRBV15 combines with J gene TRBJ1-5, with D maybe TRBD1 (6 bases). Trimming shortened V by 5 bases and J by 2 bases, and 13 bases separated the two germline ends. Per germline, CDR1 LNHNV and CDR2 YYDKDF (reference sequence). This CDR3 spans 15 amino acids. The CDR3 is CATSLQGSGNQPQHF. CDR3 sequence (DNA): TGTGCCACCAGCCTACAGGGAAGCGGCAATCAGCCCCAGCATTTT.

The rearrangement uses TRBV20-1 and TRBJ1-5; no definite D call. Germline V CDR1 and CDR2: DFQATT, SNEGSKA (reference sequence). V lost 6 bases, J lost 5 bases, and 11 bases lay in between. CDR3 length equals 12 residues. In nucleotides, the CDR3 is TGCAGTGCCCTCGGCGGTGATCAGCCCCAGCATTTT. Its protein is CSALGGDQPQHF.

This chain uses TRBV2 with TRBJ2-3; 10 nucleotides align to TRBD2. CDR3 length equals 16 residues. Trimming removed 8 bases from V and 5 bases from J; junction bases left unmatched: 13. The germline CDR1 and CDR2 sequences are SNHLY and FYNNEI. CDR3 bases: TGTGCCAGCTACACTGGCCTAGCGGGAGCGAAAGATACGCAGTATTTT. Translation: CASYTGLAGAKDTQYF. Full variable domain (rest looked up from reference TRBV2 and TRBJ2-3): EPEVTQTPSHQVTQMGQEVILRCVPISNHLYFYWYRQILGQKVEFLVSFYNNEISEKSEIFDDQFSVERPDGSNFTLKIRSTKLEDSAMYFCASYTGLAGAKDTQYFGPGTRLTVL.

The CDR3 DNA follows: TGTGCCAGCAGTCACGGTAGTACCTACGAGCAGTACTTC. This codes for CASSHGSTYEQYF. This sequence joins TRBV12-3 or TRBV12-4 and TRBJ2-4; the D is unclear. The J call may be wrong; the DNA end is better matched by TRBJ2-7. The CDR3 runs to 13 residues.

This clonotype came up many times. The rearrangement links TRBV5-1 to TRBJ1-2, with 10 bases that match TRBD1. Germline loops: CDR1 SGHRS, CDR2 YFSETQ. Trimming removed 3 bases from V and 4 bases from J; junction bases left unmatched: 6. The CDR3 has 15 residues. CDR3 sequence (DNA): TGCGCCAGCAGCTCTCCGGGACAGGGGTTCTATGGCTACACCTTC. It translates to CASSSPGQGFYGYTF. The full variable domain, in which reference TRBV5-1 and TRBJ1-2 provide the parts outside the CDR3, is KAGVTQTPRYLIKTRGQQVTLSCSPISGHRSVSWYQQTPGQGLQFLFEYFSETQRNKGNFPGRFSGRQFSNSRSEMNVSTLELGDSALYLCASSSPGQGFYGYTFGSGTRLTVV.

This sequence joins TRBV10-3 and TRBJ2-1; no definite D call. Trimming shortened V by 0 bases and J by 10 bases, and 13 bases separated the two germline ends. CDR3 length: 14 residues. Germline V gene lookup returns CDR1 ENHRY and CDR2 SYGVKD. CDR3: CAISESITRWEQFF. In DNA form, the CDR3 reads TGTGCCATCAGTGAGTCGATTACCAGGTGGGAGCAGTTCTTC.

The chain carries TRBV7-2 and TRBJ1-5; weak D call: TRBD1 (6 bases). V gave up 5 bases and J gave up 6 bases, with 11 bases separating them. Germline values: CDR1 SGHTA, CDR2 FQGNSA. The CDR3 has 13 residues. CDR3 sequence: CASSTRGGQPQHF. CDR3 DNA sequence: TGTGCCAGCAGCACGAGGGGGGGTCAGCCCCAGCATTTT.